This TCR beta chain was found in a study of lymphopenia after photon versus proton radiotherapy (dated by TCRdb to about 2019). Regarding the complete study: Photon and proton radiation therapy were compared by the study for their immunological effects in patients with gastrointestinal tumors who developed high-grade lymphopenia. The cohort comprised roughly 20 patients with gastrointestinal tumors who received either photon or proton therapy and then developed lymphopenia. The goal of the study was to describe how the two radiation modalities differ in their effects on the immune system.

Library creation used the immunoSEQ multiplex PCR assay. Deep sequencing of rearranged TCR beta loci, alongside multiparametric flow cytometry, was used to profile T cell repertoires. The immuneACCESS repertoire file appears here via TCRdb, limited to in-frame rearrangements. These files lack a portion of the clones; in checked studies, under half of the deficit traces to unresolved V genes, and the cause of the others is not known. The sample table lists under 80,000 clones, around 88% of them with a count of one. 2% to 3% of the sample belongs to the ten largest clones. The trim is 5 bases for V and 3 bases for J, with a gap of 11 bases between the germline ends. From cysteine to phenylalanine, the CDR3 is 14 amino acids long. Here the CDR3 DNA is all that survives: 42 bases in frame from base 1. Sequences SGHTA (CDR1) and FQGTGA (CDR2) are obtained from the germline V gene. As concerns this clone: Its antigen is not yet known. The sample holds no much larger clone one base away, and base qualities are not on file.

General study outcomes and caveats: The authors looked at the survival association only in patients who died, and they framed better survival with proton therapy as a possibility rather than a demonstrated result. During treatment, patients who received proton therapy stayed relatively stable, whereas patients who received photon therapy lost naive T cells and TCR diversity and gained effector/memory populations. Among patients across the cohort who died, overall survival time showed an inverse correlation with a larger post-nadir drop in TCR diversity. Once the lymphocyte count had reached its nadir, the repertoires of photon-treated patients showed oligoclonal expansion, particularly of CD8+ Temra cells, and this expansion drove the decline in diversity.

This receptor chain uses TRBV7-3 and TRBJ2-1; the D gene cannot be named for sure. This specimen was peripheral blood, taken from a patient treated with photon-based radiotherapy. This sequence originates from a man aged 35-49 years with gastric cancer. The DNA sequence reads TGTGCCAGCAGCCCCTCTAGGGACTACAATGAGCAGTTCTTC. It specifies CASSPSRDYNEQFF.